These T cell receptor beta chains were read from a single sample in a study of blood T cell repertoires in COVID-19. This table comes from immunoSEQ multiplex PCR, and its TCRdb copy is limited to in-frame clones, with some not included. The data show about 160,000 clones, about 85% seen once. The sample was PBMCs or T cells enriched from blood (not recorded which). The receptors were gathered from a woman aged 40 to 50 with acute COVID-19. CDR3s include the opening cysteine and the closing phenylalanine or tryptophan. D genes are given only for firm matches. Size values are once, few and many counts, or a class for expanded clones, and some rows have none.

J	V	size	D	DNA	CDR3
TRBJ2-5	TRBV19	few	TRBD2	TGTGCCAGTAGTACCCGCGGGAGGGGCCAAGAGACCCAGTACTTC	CASSTRGRGQETQYF
TRBJ2-3	TRBV6-5	-	-	TGTGCCAGCAGTTACCCCAGCGTGGATACGCAGTATTTT	CASSYPSVDTQYF
TRBJ1-2	TRBV19	-	-	TGTGCCAGTAGGACACAAACGTTCTATGGCTACACCTTC	CASRTQTFYGYTF
TRBJ1-2	TRBV5-8	-	-	TGTGCCAGCAGCTTGGAGAGGGTAATCGGCTATGGCTACACCTTC	CASSLERVIGYGYTF
TRBJ2-2	TRBV3-1/TRBV3-2	-	-	TGTGCCAGCAGCCAAGGATTACTACGCACGTCGGGCGGGGAGCTGTTTTTT	CASSQGLLRTSGGELFF
TRBJ1-1	TRBV5-4	-	TRBD1	TGTGCCAGCAGCAGTGGGACAGGCGGAGTCAAAGCTTTCTTT	CASSSGTGGVKAFF
TRBJ2-2	TRBV12-3/TRBV12-4	-	-	TGTGCCAGCAGTTTCTTCGGGTTTGTGGAGCTGTTTTTT	CASSFFGFVELFF
TRBJ2-7	TRBV7-8	-	TRBD2	TGTGCCAGCAGCCCGACTAGCGGGATGACCTACGAGCAGTACTTC	CASSPTSGMTYEQYF
TRBJ2-7	TRBV29-1	few	-	TGCAGCGCCGGGGGGCAGTCCATCGTACCTGAGCAGTACTTC	CSAGGQSIVPEQYF
TRBJ2-2	TRBV7-9	once	-	TGTGCCAGCAGCTTAAGGACAGTTATCGGGGAGCTGTTTTTT	CASSLRTVIGELFF
TRBJ1-1	TRBV5-1	-	-	TGCGCCAGCAGGGTTACAGGGTACGGCACTGAAGCTTTCTTT	CASRVTGYGTEAFF
TRBJ1-4	TRBV12-3/TRBV12-4	once	-	TGTGCCAGCAGTTTACGGGAAAAACTGTTTTTT	CASSLREKLFF
TRBJ1-2	TRBV21-1	few	-	TGTGCCAGGAAAAGAGGGCCTGGCTACACCTTC	CARKRGPGYTF
TRBJ2-7	TRBV5-1	-	-	TGCGCCAGTTATAGCGGCCCCCAAGGAGCCTACGAGCAGTACTTC	CASYSGPQGAYEQYF
TRBJ1-1	TRBV2	-	-	TGTGCCAGCAGTGAAGCGGTTGGAGGGTGGACTGAAGCTTTCTTT	CASSEAVGGWTEAFF
TRBJ2-1	TRBV27	-	TRBD2	TGTGCCAGCAGTTTAAGTTGGGCTAGCGGGAATGAGCAGTTCTTC	CASSLSWASGNEQFF
TRBJ2-3	TRBV9	-	-	TGTGCCAGCAGCTCTCTCCTATTCACAGATACGCAGTATTTT	CASSSLLFTDTQYF
TRBJ1-2	TRBV5-1	-	-	TGCGCCAGCAGCTTGGATCTGGGGCAGAACTATGGCTACACCTTC	CASSLDLGQNYGYTF
TRBJ2-1	TRBV5-1	-	TRBD2	TGCGCCAGCAGCAGGATTCTAGCGGGCTCCTACAATGAGCAGTTCTTC	CASSRILAGSYNEQFF
TRBJ1-1	TRBV15	-	TRBD1	TGTGCCACCAGCGAGAGACAGGGGAGGTCGAGGGCTGAAGCTTTCTTT	CATSERQGRSRAEAFF
TRBJ1-1	TRBV2	-	TRBD1	TGTGCCAGCAGTGAAAGTTCAGGGGGATGGACTGAAGCTTTCTTT	CASSESSGGWTEAFF
TRBJ2-3	TRBV2	-	TRBD2	TGTGCCAGCAGCCAGGGACTAGCGGCCACAGATACGCAGTATTTT	CASSQGLAATDTQYF
TRBJ2-2	TRBV27	few	-	TGTGCCAGCAAAAGGCTAGCGTCGAACACCGGGGAGCTGTTTTTT	CASKRLASNTGELFF
TRBJ2-2	TRBV6-6	-	TRBD2	TGTGCCAGCAGTTACTCAGCGGGAAAGAACACCGGGGAGCTGTTTTTT	CASSYSAGKNTGELFF
TRBJ2-2	TRBV6-5	-	-	TGTGCCAGCAGAAGAGATACAGGGACCGGGGAGCTGTTTTTT	CASRRDTGTGELFF
TRBJ2-1	TRBV23-1	-	TRBD1	TGCGCCAGCAGTCAAGTTCCACGGGACAGGGGACTACCAGATCCCTACAATGAGCAGTTCTTC	CASSQVPRDRGLPDPYNEQFF
TRBJ2-7	TRBV13	-	TRBD2	TGTGCCAGCAGCCCCCTAGGACTAGCGGTAGGAGTCTCCTACGAGCAGTACTTC	CASSPLGLAVGVSYEQYF
TRBJ1-3	TRBV4-2	many	-	TGTGCCAGCAGCCAAGATTGGCGGGGCTCTGGAAACACCATATATTTT	CASSQDWRGSGNTIYF
TRBJ1-5	TRBV7-2	-	TRBD1	TGTGCCAGCAGCTCGACAGGGTTGCATCAGCCCCAGCATTTT	CASSSTGLHQPQHF
TRBJ1-2	TRBV3-1/TRBV3-2	-	TRBD1	TGTGCCAGCAGCCCTGCCGGGACAGGGGGTTTCTATGGCTACACCTTC	CASSPAGTGGFYGYTF
TRBJ2-7	TRBV27	-	-	TGTGCCAGCAGCTCCCCCGACCCGCTAGCCTACGAGCAGTACTTC	CASSSPDPLAYEQYF
TRBJ1-4	TRBV5-6	-	TRBD1	TGTGCCAGCAGCTTGGGGACGACAGGGCTCCCTGAAAAACTGTTTTTT	CASSLGTTGLPEKLFF
TRBJ1-1	TRBV2	-	TRBD1	TGTGCCAGCAGTGAATCGACAGGGGGCTGGACTGAAGCTTTCTTT	CASSESTGGWTEAFF
TRBJ1-2	TRBV15	-	TRBD1	TGTGCCACCAGCAGGGAGACAGGGTCTCAAGGCTACACCTTC	CATSRETGSQGYTF
TRBJ1-2	TRBV3-1/TRBV3-2	-	-	TGTGCCAGCAGCCCCACAAGGAGAACCCTCCTCTACACCTTC	CASSPTRRTLLYTF
TRBJ2-2	TRBV4-1	-	TRBD2	TGCGCCAGCAGCCGAGCTCCGGGACTAGCGTCGGAGCTGTTTTTT	CASSRAPGLASELFF
TRBJ1-2	TRBV28	-	TRBD1	TGTGCCAGCAGTTGGGGACAGGGCTATGGCTACACCTTC	CASSWGQGYGYTF
TRBJ1-1	TRBV5-1	-	-	TGCGCCAGCAGTACCGGGACACCGAACACTGAAGCTTTCTTT	CASSTGTPNTEAFF
TRBJ1-1	TRBV29-1	-	-	TGCAGCGTGGCAGATATACAGGGTTGGAGCACTGAAGCTTTCTTT	CSVADIQGWSTEAFF